This TCR beta chain was observed in a study of blood T cell repertoires in COVID-19. Overall study: Samples taken during acute and convalescent COVID-19 were collected in the United States, Italy and Spain. PBMCs, B-cell-depleted T cells, or T cells provided the cDNA or gDNA that made up the material.

As handled by the study authors: Amplifying reference gene primers gave estimates of nucleated cell counts. The protocol was immunoSEQ multiplex PCR, while the TCRdb copy is restricted to in-frame clones and leaves out a portion. That table gives V, J and clone size, and the DNA gave D and trimming. Of about 55,000 clones in the sample, 75% to 90% were seen once. This CDR3 has 15 residues. Germline-derived CDR1 and CDR2 are MNHEY and SVGAGI. V was clipped by 8 bases and J by 5 bases, with 21 bases between them. Sequenced: peripheral blood. The clonotype comes from a human donor in a cohort sampled during active COVID-19. The rearrangement joins TRBV6-5 to TRBJ2-5; a weak D match, TRBD2 (6 bases). In DNA form, the CDR3 reads TGTGCCAGCGGGATGGGCGGGGCAAGGCGCGAGACCCAGTACTTC. Protein product: CASGMGGARRETQYF.